This note documents a single T cell receptor (beta chain) sequence. Its antigen is as yet unknown. Germline V gene sequence: CDR1 KGHSH, CDR2 LQKENI. The junction had 5 bases not matched to a gene; V was cut back by 4 bases and J by 6 bases. This CDR3 spans 14 amino acids. The sample belongs to a study of T cells after yellow fever vaccination. Study findings and constraints: Reappearing after the booster were most of the clones from primary vaccination (almost 97% CD4, approximately 88% CD8). A limited proportion of clonotypes was detected within both the CD4 and CD8 compartments. FACS-sorted repertoires might harbor abundant contaminating clonotypes from the bulk population. Compared with primary, the secondary response was weaker and peaked at day 5, not 15.

MiXCR, applied by TCRdb to the 5' RACE reads, yields one record per CDR3 protein. The sample contains some 320,000 distinct CDR3 sequences, 8.7% of which appear only once. The sample in question was CD4+ T cells sorted from PBMCs, obtained 5 days after the yellow fever booster vaccination. The clonotype comes from a man aged 18 to 30 who received the YFV17D yellow fever vaccine. This sequence joins TRBV18 and TRBJ1-2; 10 bases match TRBD1. CDR3 nucleotides: TGTGCCAGCTCACGAGACAGGGGGCTGGATGGCTACACCTTC. The encoded protein is CASSRDRGLDGYTF.